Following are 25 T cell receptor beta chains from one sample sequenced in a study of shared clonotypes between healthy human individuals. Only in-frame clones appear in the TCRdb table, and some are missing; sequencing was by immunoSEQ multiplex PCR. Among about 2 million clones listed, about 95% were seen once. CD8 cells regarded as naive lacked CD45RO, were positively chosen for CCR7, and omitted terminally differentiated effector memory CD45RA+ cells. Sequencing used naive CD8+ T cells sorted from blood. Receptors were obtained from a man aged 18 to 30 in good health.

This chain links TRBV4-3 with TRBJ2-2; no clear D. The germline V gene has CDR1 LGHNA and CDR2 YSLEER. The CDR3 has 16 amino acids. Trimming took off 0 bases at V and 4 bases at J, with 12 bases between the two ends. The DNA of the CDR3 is TGCGCCAGCAGCCAAGACAGGACGCGAGGCACCGGGGAGCTGTTTTTT. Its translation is CASSQDRTRGTGELFF.

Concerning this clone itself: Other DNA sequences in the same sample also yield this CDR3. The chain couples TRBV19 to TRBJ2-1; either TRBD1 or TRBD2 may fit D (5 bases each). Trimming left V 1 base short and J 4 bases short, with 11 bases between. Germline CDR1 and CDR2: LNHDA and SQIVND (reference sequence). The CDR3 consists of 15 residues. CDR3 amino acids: CASSIGGSGYNEQFF. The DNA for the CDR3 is TGTGCCAGTAGTATAGGGGGGAGTGGATACAATGAGCAGTTCTTC.

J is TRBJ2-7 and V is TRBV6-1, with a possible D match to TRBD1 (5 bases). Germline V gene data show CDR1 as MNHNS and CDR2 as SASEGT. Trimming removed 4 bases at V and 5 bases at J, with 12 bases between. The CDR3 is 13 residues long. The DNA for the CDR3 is TGTGCCAGCAGTGGGAAGGGGTACCACGAGCAGTACTTC. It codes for CASSGKGYHEQYF.

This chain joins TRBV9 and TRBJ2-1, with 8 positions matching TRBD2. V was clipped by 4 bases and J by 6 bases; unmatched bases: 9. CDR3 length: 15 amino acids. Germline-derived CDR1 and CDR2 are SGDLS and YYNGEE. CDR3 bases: TGTGCCAGCAGCCCAGGCGGACTAGCTGCCAATGAGCAGTTCTTC. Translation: CASSPGGLAANEQFF.

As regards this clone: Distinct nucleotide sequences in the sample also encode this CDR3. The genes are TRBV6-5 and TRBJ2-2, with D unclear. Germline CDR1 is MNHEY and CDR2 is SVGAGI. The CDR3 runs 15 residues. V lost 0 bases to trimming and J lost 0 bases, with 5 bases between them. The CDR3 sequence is CASSYSNSNTGELFF. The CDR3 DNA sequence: TGTGCCAGCAGTTACTCGAATTCGAACACCGGGGAGCTGTTTTTT.

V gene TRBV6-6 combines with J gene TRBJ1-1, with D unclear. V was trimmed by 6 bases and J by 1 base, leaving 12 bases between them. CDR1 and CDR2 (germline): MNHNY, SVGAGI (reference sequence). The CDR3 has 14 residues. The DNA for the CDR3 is TGTGCCAGCAGCGCCTCCCCGGGGAACACTGAAGCTTTCTTT. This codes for CASSASPGNTEAFF.

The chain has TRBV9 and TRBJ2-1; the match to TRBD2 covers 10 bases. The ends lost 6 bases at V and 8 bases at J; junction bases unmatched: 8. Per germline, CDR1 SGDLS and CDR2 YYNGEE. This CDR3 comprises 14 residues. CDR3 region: CASNAASGSDEQFF. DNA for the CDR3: TGTGCCAGCAACGCGGCTAGCGGGAGCGATGAGCAGTTCTTC.

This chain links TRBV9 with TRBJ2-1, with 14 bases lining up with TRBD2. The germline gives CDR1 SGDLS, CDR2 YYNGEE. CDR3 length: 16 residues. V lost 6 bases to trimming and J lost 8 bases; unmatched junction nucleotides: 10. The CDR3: CASTEGTSGRTDEQFF. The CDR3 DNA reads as TGTGCCAGCACCGAAGGGACTAGCGGGAGAACCGATGAGCAGTTCTTC.

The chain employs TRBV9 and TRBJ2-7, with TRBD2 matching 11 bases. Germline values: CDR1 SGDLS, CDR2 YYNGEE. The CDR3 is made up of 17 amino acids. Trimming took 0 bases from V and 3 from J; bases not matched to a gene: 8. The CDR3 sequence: CASSVGGLADSGYEQYF. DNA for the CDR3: TGTGCCAGCAGCGTAGGGGGACTAGCGGATTCCGGCTACGAGCAGTACTTC.

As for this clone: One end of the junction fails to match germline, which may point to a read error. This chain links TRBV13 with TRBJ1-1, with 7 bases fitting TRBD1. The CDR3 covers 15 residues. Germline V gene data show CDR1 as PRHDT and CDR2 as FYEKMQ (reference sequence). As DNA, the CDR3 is TGTGCCAGCAGCCCCGGGACAGACGAGAACCCTGATGCTTTCTTT. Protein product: CASSPGTDENPDAFF. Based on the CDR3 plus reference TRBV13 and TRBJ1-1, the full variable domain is AAGVIQSPRHLIKEKRETATLKCYPIPRHDTVYWYQQGPGQDPQFLISFYEKMQSDKGSIPDRFSAQQFSDYHSELNMSSLELGDSALYFCASSPGTDENPDAFFGQGTRLTVV.

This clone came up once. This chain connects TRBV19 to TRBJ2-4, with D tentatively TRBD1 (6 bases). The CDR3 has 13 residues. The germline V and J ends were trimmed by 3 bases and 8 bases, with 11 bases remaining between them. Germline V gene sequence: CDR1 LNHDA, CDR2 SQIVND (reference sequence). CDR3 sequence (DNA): TGTGCCAGTAGTATGGACAGTGAAGACATTCAGTACTTC. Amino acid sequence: CASSMDSEDIQYF.

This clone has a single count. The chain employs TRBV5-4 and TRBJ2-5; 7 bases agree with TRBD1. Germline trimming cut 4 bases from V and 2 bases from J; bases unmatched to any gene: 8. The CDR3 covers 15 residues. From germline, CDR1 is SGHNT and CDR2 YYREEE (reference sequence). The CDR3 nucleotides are TGTGCCAGCAGCGATACAGGGGACACACAAGAGACCCAGTACTTC. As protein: CASSDTGDTQETQYF.

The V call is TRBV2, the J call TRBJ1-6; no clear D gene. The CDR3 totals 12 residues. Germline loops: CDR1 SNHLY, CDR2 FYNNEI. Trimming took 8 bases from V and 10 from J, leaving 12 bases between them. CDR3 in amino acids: CASDGKGSPLHF. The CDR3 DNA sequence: TGTGCCAGCGACGGGAAAGGGTCACCCCTCCACTTT.

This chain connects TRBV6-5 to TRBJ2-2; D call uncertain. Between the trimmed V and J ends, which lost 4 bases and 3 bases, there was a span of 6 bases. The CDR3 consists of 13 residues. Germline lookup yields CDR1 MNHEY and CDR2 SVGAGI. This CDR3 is CASSLVYTGELFF. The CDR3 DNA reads TGTGCCAGCAGTTTAGTTTACACCGGGGAGCTGTTTTTT.

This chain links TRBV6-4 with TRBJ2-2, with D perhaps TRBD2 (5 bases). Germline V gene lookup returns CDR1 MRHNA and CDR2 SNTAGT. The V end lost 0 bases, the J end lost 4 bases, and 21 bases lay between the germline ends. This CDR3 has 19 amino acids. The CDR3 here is CASSDSPLDTGSGTGELFF. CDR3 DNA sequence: TGTGCCAGCAGTGACTCCCCTTTAGACACGGGATCGGGCACCGGGGAGCTGTTTTTT.

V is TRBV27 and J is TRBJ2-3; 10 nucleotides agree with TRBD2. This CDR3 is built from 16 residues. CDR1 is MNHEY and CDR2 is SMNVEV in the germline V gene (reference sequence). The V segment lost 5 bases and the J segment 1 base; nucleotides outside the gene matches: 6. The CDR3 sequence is CASSPPGLAGTDTQYF. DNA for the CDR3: TGTGCCAGCAGTCCTCCAGGACTAGCGGGCACAGATACGCAGTATTTT.

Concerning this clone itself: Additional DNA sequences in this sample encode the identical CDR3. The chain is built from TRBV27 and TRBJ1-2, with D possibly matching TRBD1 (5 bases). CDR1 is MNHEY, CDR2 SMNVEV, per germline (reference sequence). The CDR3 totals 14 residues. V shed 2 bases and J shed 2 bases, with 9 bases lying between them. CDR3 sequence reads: CASSLIGTNYGYTF. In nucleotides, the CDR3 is TGTGCCAGCAGTTTAATCGGGACCAACTATGGCTACACCTTC.

The CDR3 sequence is CASSPGLLSSYNEQFF. CDR3 DNA: TGTGCCAGCAGTCCAGGACTCCTGAGCTCCTACAATGAGCAGTTCTTC. V gene TRBV7-3 combines with J gene TRBJ2-1; D is possibly TRBD2 (5 bases). Per germline, CDR1 SGHTA and CDR2 FQGTGA. This CDR3 is 16 amino acids long. With 6 bases removed from V and 0 bases from J, the gap between germline ends came to 15 bases.

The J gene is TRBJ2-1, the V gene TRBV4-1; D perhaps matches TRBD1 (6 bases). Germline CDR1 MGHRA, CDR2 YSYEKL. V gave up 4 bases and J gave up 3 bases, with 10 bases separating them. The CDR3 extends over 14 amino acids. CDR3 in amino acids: CASSPGQYYNEQFF. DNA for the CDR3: TGCGCCAGCAGCCCCGGACAGTACTACAATGAGCAGTTCTTC.

The CDR3 DNA reads as TGTGCCAGCAGCTTAGGCGGGGAGCTCGCAGATACGCAGTATTTT. Translating gives CASSLGGELADTQYF. V and J are TRBV7-8 and TRBJ2-3; D possibly corresponds to TRBD2 (6 bases). CDR1 is SGHVS, CDR2 FQNEAQ, per germline. The CDR3 totals 15 residues. The V gene lost 1 base and the J gene lost 4 bases, with 12 bases spanning the gap.

This CDR3 is CASSLRAIYEQYF. The CDR3 DNA follows: TGTGCCAGCAGCTTAAGGGCGATCTACGAGCAGTACTTC. The chain has TRBV11-2 and TRBJ2-7; no clear D. This CDR3 has 13 amino acids. Deletions cut 2 bases from V and 3 bases from J, with 8 bases between. Germline CDR1 and CDR2: SGHAT and FQNNGV.

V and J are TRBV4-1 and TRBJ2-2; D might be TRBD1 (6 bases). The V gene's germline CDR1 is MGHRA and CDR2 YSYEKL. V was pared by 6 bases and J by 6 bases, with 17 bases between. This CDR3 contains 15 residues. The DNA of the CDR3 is TGCGCCAGCAGTCGTTCAGGGGAAGTTTCCGGGGAGCTGTTTTTT. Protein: CASSRSGEVSGELFF.

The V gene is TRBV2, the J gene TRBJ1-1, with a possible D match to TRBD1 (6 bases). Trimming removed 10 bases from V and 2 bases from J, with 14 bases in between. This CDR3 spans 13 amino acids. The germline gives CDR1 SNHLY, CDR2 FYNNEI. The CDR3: CATPGHANTEAFF. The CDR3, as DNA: TGTGCCACCCCGGGACATGCAAACACTGAAGCTTTCTTT.

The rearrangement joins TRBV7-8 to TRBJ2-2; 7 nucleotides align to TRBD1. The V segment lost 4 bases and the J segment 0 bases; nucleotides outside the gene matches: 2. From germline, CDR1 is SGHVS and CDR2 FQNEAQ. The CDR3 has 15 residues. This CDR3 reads CASSYDRANTGELFF. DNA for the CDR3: TGTGCCAGCAGCTACGACAGGGCGAACACCGGGGAGCTGTTTTTT.

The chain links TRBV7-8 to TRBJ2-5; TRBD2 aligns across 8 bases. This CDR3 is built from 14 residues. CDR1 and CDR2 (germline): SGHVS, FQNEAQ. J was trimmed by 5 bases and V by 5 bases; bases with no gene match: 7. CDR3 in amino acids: CASSAPGGGETQYF. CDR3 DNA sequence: TGTGCCAGCAGCGCCCCTGGCGGGGGGGAGACCCAGTACTTC.